These T cell receptor beta chains were read from a single sample in a study of T cell responses to AZD1222 COVID-19 vaccine. Libraries were prepared by immunoSEQ multiplex PCR; TCRdb keeps only in-frame clonotypes and omits some of them. The repertoire holds 90,000 to 150,000 clones, with about 91% as singletons. The sample in question was peripheral blood, obtained on day 0 of AZD1222 vaccination. The receptors were sampled from an adult in good health. The CDR3 runs from the conserved cysteine through the conserved F or W. The order of the fields is clone size, D gene, J gene, V gene, CDR3 DNA, CDR3 protein. The D gene is left open where the match is weak. For some rows the clone size is stated as once, few or many, or as a class when expanded; others skip it.

. | . | TRBJ2-7 | TRBV19 | TGTGCCAGTAGTATCGCTCCTACCTACGAGCAGTACTTC | CASSIAPTYEQYF
. | . | TRBJ2-7 | TRBV6-6 | TGTGCCAGCACATCCGGATACGGCCACGAGCAGTACTTC | CASTSGYGHEQYF
few | . | TRBJ1-1 | TRBV2 | TGTGCCAGTTTAGTGACCCCTCCGGGCGGGGTGAACACTGAAGCTTTCTTT | CASLVTPPGGVNTEAFF
. | . | TRBJ1-2 | TRBV10-3 | TGTGCCATCAGTGAGTCGGCAGGCCCATCCCAACGAGAGGGCTACACCTTC | CAISESAGPSQREGYTF
once | TRBD1 | TRBJ1-2 | TRBV19 | TGTGCCAGTACCAGGACAGGGTCCTATCCCTATGGCTACACCTTC | CASTRTGSYPYGYTF
. | . | TRBJ1-4 | TRBV12-3/TRBV12-4 | TGTGCCAGCAGTTTGGTAGGGGATGAAAAACTGTTTTTT | CASSLVGDEKLFF
. | . | TRBJ1-1 | TRBV5-1 | TGCGCCAGCAGCCAGGAGTTGGGGTTCACTGAAGCTTTCTTT | CASSQELGFTEAFF
. | . | TRBJ2-1 | TRBV7-3 | TGTGCCAGCAGCTTAACGTCGACAGCTGAGAATGAGCAGTTCTTC | CASSLTSTAENEQFF
. | TRBD1 | TRBJ1-5 | TRBV7-2 | TGTGCCAGCAGCTTAGGAGGACAGGTCAATCAGCCCCAGCATTTT | CASSLGGQVNQPQHF
. | . | TRBJ1-6 | TRBV6-2/TRBV6-3 | TGTGCCAGCAGCCCGTATGGCGGAGGGTCACCCCTCCACTTT | CASSPYGGGSPLHF
. | . | TRBJ2-1 | TRBV4-3 | TGCGCCAGCAGCCAAGTCGGAGGTGGCGATGAGCAGTTCTTC | CASSQVGGGDEQFF
. | . | TRBJ2-1 | TRBV11-3 | TGTGCCAGCAGCCCCCCCTGGGACAATGAGCAGTTCTTC | CASSPPWDNEQFF
once | . | TRBJ2-7 | TRBV21-1 | TGTGCCAGCAGCAAAGAGGTGTTACCCTACGAGCAGTACTTC | CASSKEVLPYEQYF
. | TRBD1 | TRBJ2-7 | TRBV18 | TGTGCCAGCTCACCAACTGGACAGGGTGCCTACGAGCAGTACTTC | CASSPTGQGAYEQYF
. | . | TRBJ2-7 | TRBV10-3 | TGTGCCATCAGTCGCGACTCCTACGAGCAGTACTTC | CAISRDSYEQYF
. | . | TRBJ2-1 | TRBV20-1 | TGCAGTGTCTTCGGGGATGAGCAGTTCTTC | CSVFGDEQFF
. | . | TRBJ2-1 | TRBV24-1 | TGTGCCACCCAAGGTCCTTCATACAATGAGCAGTTCTTC | CATQGPSYNEQFF
. | . | TRBJ1-2 | TRBV6-6 | TGTGCCAGCAGGACACCCACTACAGGGAGTAACTATGGCTACACCTTC | CASRTPTTGSNYGYTF
. | . | TRBJ1-2 | TRBV25-1 | TGTGCCAGCAGTGAATATGGGGCTTCAACCGCTGGCTACACCTTC | CASSEYGASTAGYTF
. | TRBD2 | TRBJ2-5 | TRBV15 | TGTGCCACCAGCAGAGGACTAGCCTTGGAGACCCAGTACTTC | CATSRGLALETQYF
. | . | TRBJ1-1 | TRBV12-3/TRBV12-4 | TGTGCCAGCAGTTTTCGTGGCACTGAAGCTTTCTTT | CASSFRGTEAFF
. | TRBD1 | TRBJ1-3 | TRBV4-2 | TGTGCCAGCAGCCAGACAGGGACTGGAAACACCATATATTTT | CASSQTGTGNTIYF
. | . | TRBJ2-7 | TRBV15 | TGTGCCACCAGCAGAGACCCAGCAAGCGAGCAGTACTTC | CATSRDPASEQYF
. | TRBD1 | TRBJ2-5 | TRBV11-2 | TGTGCCAGCAGCTCACGACAGGGTTGGGAGACCCAGTACTTC | CASSSRQGWETQYF
. | . | TRBJ1-6 | TRBV5-6 | TGTGCCAGCAGCTTCGGGGGTGTATTAGGTTCACCCCTCCACTTT | CASSFGGVLGSPLHF
. | . | TRBJ2-3 | TRBV28 | TGTGCCAGCAGTTCCCACCGACAGTCGTCTACCACAGATACGCAGTATTTT | CASSSHRQSSTTDTQYF